This record covers a single T cell receptor beta chain. Sequencing used immunoSEQ multiplex PCR; TCRdb keeps in-frame clones, though not all of them. The sample yields about 120,000 clones, about 87% seen once. Trimming left V 0 bases short and J 7 bases short, with 19 bases between. The germline gives CDR1 LGHNA, CDR2 YSLEER. CDR3 length: 16 residues. This entry belongs to a study of T cell responses to AZD1222 COVID-19 vaccine. The sequence came from an adult in good health. The sample here was peripheral blood, taken on day 0 of AZD1222 vaccination. This chain joins TRBV4-3 and TRBJ2-7; tentatively, D is TRBD2 (6 bases). CDR3 bases: TGCGCCAGCAGCCAAGAATTAGGTGATAGGGGAGGAGAGCAGTACTTC. It yields the protein CASSQELGDRGGEQYF.